The rows below give T cell receptor beta chains drawn from one sample of a study of identical twins. Using its own MiXCR run on the 5' RACE reads, TCRdb lists one record per CDR3 protein. Among approximately 230,000 distinct CDR3 sequences listed, 6.5% were seen once. This same sample was also taken into another study, of T cells expressing NK-cell markers.

Sequencing was carried out using CD8+ T cells sorted from blood. The source of these receptors is a woman between 18 and 30 years old in good health. The CDR3 runs from the conserved cysteine through the conserved F or W. A D gene is named only where the DNA matches it firmly. Clone size is not always given. Where it is, it says once, few, many or a class for expanded clones.

-,TRBV10-2,TRBJ2-7,-,TGCGCCAGCAGTGAGAACCCGTCCTACGAGCAGTACTTC,CASSENPSYEQYF
-,TRBV9,TRBJ2-7,many,TGTGCCAGCAGCGACGGGTCCTCGGTCTCCTACGAGCAGTACTTC,CASSDGSSVSYEQYF
-,TRBV3-1,TRBJ1-6,few,TGTGCCAGCAGCCAAGATCTTGAAAATTCACCCCTCCACTTT,CASSQDLENSPLHF
TRBD2,TRBV24-1,TRBJ2-1,few,TGTGCCACCAGTGATCGACTAGCGGGCCGTAATGAGCAGTTCTTC,CATSDRLAGRNEQFF
-,TRBV19,TRBJ2-7,-,TGTGCCAGTAGTATTGGACTATCCTACGAGCAGTACTTC,CASSIGLSYEQYF
-,TRBV13,TRBJ2-1,-,TGTGCCAGCAGCTCGGGGGCCCCCCAAGAGGGTGAGCAGTTCTTC,CASSSGAPQEGEQFF
TRBD2,TRBV27,TRBJ2-1,-,TGTGCCAGCTTTAGCGGGAGTTCCTACAATGAGCAGTTCTTC,CASFSGSSYNEQFF
TRBD1,TRBV7-9,TRBJ1-4,-,TGTGCCAGCAGCTTAGGCTTCAGGGGGTCAACTAATGAAAAACTGTTTTTT,CASSLGFRGSTNEKLFF
-,TRBV29-1,TRBJ1-1,many,TGCAGCGGCAAGGGACGGAGGAACACTGAAGCTTTCTTT,CSGKGRRNTEAFF
TRBD1,TRBV7-2,TRBJ2-7,few,TGTGCCAGCAGCTTAGCCTTACAGGGGGCGAACTACGAGCAGTACTTC,CASSLALQGANYEQYF
TRBD2,TRBV20-1,TRBJ2-1,few,TGCAGTGCTAGATCCCCTGGCGGGAGTGGCGAGCAGTTCTTC,CSARSPGGSGEQFF
-,TRBV5-1,TRBJ2-7,few,TGCGCCAGCAGCTTGCCAGGGTGGGGCCACGAGCAGTACTTC,CASSLPGWGHEQYF
-,TRBV27,TRBJ2-1,few,TGTGCCAGCAGTTTAAGTCGAGACGGCTCCTACAATGAGCAGTTCTTC,CASSLSRDGSYNEQFF
-,TRBV12-3/TRBV12-4,TRBJ2-3,-,TGTGCCAGCAGGGGGTCAAACCAGGAGTATTTT,CASRGSNQEYF
-,TRBV6-1,TRBJ2-1,-,TGTGCCAGCAGTGAAATAAGGGGAACTTTCAATGAGCAGTTCTTC,CASSEIRGTFNEQFF
-,TRBV7-9,TRBJ1-2,-,TGTGCCAGCAGCCCGCCCCGCGTCCCCTATGGCTACACCTTC,CASSPPRVPYGYTF
TRBD2,TRBV19,TRBJ2-1,-,TGTGCCAGTAACGGCGGGGGGATATACAATGAGCAGTTCTTC,CASNGGGIYNEQFF
-,TRBV11-2,TRBJ2-5,many,TGTGCCAGCAGCTTAGTTACCTTCCAAGAGACCCAGTACTTC,CASSLVTFQETQYF
TRBD1,TRBV15,TRBJ2-2,few,TGTGCCACCAGCTGGAGACAGGGGAATACCGGGGAGCTGTTTTTT,CATSWRQGNTGELFF
-,TRBV5-6,TRBJ2-7,-,TGTGCCAGCAGCGCCACTAGCACCTACGAGCAGTACTTC,CASSATSTYEQYF
-,TRBV6-2/TRBV6-3,TRBJ2-7,many,TGTGCCAGCAGTCTTCGGGACACCTCCTACGAGCAGTACTTC,CASSLRDTSYEQYF
-,TRBV29-1,TRBJ2-1,many,TGCAGCGTTGTGGGGGGACGGAACAATGAGCAGTTCTTC,CSVVGGRNNEQFF
-,TRBV11-2,TRBJ2-3,many,TGTGCCAGCAGCTTAGCCACATCTAGCACAGATACGCAGTATTTT,CASSLATSSTDTQYF
TRBD1,TRBV27,TRBJ1-2,many,TGTGCCAGCAGTCGCAGGGGGCGGGACTATGGCTACACCTTC,CASSRRGRDYGYTF
-,TRBV7-6,TRBJ1-3,-,TGTGCCAGCAGCTTAGCTGGGACGGCCCCGGGAAACACCATATATTTT,CASSLAGTAPGNTIYF
-,TRBV21-1,TRBJ2-7,-,TGTGCCAGCAGCAAAGGTACGACTAGCGGGAGGGCTCGGTACGAGCAGTACTTC,CASSKGTTSGRARYEQYF
TRBD2,TRBV7-9,TRBJ2-1,few,TGTGCCAGCAGCTCTGAAACCGGGACTAGCGAGATCTTC,CASSSETGTSEIF
TRBD2,TRBV6-1,TRBJ2-3,-,TGTGCCAGCAGGTTGAGGAGACTAGCGGGGGGCACAGATACGCAGTATTTT,CASRLRRLAGGTDTQYF
-,TRBV5-1,TRBJ2-7,many,TGCGCCAGCACGAACGGGTACGAGCAGTACTTC,CASTNGYEQYF
TRBD2,TRBV6-2/TRBV6-3,TRBJ2-7,many,TGTGCCAGCAGTCAACAACTAGCGGTCGAAAGATCCTACGAGCAGTACTTC,CASSQQLAVERSYEQYF
-,TRBV27,TRBJ2-1,-,TGTGCCAGTAGGGGGATAGGGGGGGCCGAGGGGGATGAGCAGTTCTTC,CASRGIGGAEGDEQFF
-,TRBV5-6,TRBJ1-4,-,TGTGCCAGCAGCGGAGGTCTGGGCAGCGAAAAACTGTTTTTT,CASSGGLGSEKLFF
-,TRBV6-1,TRBJ2-2,-,TGTGCCAGCAGTGAATTACTAATACATGCGAACACCGGGGAGCTGTTTTTT,CASSELLIHANTGELFF
TRBD2,TRBV5-1,TRBJ2-1,many,TGCGCCAGCAGCAGCGAGCGGGACTACAATGAGCAGTTCTTC,CASSSERDYNEQFF
TRBD2,TRBV7-6,TRBJ2-1,few,TGTGCCAGCAGCTTAGCAGCGGGAGGGCACAATGAGCAGTTCTTC,CASSLAAGGHNEQFF
TRBD1,TRBV5-1,TRBJ1-2,-,TGCGCCAGCATGGTGGACAGGGGGCTTGGCTACACCTTC,CASMVDRGLGYTF
TRBD1,TRBV2,TRBJ2-3,few,TGTGCCAACCCTCCGGGACAGTTCACAGATACGCAGTATTTT,CANPPGQFTDTQYF
-,TRBV2,TRBJ1-1,-,TGTGCCACCAAAGTGAACACTGAAGCTTTCTTT,CATKVNTEAFF
-,TRBV12-3/TRBV12-4,TRBJ1-2,many,TGTGCCAGCAGTTTGTTGGTTATATATGGCTACACCTTC,CASSLLVIYGYTF